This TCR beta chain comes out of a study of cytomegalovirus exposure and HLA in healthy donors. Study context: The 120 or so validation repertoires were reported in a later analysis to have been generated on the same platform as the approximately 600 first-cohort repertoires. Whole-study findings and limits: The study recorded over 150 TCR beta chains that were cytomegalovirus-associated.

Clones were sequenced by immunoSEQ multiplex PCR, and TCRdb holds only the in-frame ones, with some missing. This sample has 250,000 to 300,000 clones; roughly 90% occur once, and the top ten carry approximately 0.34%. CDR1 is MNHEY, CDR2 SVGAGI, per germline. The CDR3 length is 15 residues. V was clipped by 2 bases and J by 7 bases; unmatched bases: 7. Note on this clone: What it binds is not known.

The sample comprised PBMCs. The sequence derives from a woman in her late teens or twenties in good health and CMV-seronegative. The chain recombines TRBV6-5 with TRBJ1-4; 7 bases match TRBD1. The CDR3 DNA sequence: TGTGCCAGCAGTTACGGTCAGGGGGGTAGTGAAAAACTGTTTTTT. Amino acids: CASSYGQGGSEKLFF.